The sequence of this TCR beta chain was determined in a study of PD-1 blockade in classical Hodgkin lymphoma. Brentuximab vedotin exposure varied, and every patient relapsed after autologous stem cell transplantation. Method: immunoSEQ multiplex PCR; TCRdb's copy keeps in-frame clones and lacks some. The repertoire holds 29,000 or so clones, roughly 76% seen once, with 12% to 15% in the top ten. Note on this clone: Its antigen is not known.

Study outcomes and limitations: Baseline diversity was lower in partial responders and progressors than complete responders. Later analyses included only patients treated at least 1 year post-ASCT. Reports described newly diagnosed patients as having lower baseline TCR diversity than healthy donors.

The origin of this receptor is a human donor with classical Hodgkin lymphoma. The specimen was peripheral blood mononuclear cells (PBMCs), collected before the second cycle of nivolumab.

DNA of the CDR3: TGTGCCAGCAGGAGACAGACTGGGGCCAACGTCCTGACTTTC. This encodes CASRRQTGANVLTF. The rearrangement uses TRBV6-5 and TRBJ2-6; D perhaps matches TRBD1 (5 bases). CDR1 is MNHEY, CDR2 SVGAGI, per germline. V lost 6 bases to trimming and J lost 2 bases, with 8 bases between them. The CDR3 totals 14 residues.